The source of this T cell receptor beta chain is a study of T cell changes during pregnancy in multiple sclerosis. Sequenced by immunoSEQ multiplex PCR; TCRdb stores in-frame clones only, minus some. The sample holds 15,000 to 20,000 clones, about 89% seen once. Trimming stripped 4 bases from V and 6 bases from J, with 13 bases between. CDR1 is MDHEN, CDR2 SYDVKM, per germline. This CDR3 is built from 13 residues. The chain couples TRBV28 to TRBJ2-7; the D gene is possibly TRBD2 (6 bases). The TCR originated in a female donor in good health, enrolled as a control in a pregnancy study. The sample in question was CD8+ T cells from peripheral blood mononuclear cells, obtained in the third trimester of pregnancy. The chain's CDR3 is CASSYPGVLEQYF. CDR3 sequence (DNA): TGTGCCAGCAGTTATCCGGGAGTGCTCGAGCAGTACTTC.